A single sample gave rise to the 27 T cell receptor beta chains below, sequenced in a study of T cells in Graves' hyperthyroidism and ophthalmopathy. What was amplified from RNA transcripts were TCR beta CDR3 regions. During a first-round RT-PCR of the TCR CDR3, the HTBI primer set was used. From the multiplex PCR reads, TCRdb called clonotypes with MiXCR, one entry per CDR3 protein. The sample has a few hundred thousand distinct CDR3 sequences, 25% seen once. Input material: blood. These receptors came from a man aged 50 or older with Graves' hyperthyroidism.

This clonotype was counted many times. The chain is built from TRBV28 and TRBJ2-5; 9 bases fit TRBD1. This CDR3 contains 13 residues. From germline, CDR1 is MDHEN and CDR2 SYDVKM. V was clipped by 4 bases and J by 3 bases; unmatched bases: 0. CDR3 amino acids: CASSWDREETQYF. CDR3 nucleotide sequence: TGTGCCAGCAGTTGGGACAGGGAAGAGACCCAGTACTTC.

Only a few counts were recorded for this clonotype. The V and J genes are TRBV30 and TRBJ2-7, with D unresolved. The germline V and J ends were trimmed by 1 base and 5 bases, with 9 bases remaining between them. This CDR3 spans 12 amino acids. CDR1 and CDR2 from the germline V gene are GTSNPN and SVGIG (reference sequence). The CDR3, as DNA: TGTGCCTGGAGTGCCGAGGTAGACGAGCAGTACTTC. Translating gives CAWSAEVDEQYF.

As to this clonotype: This sequence may be a read error, since a much larger clone differs from it by one base. The V and J genes are TRBV11-2 and TRBJ2-7; possibly TRBD1 or TRBD2 for D (5 bases each). CDR3 length equals 16 residues. Germline-derived CDR1 and CDR2 are SGHAT and FQNNGV. V lost 8 bases and J lost 1, with 21 bases in between. The CDR3 loop is CASGPQPEGRSYEQYF. CDR3 DNA: TGTGCCAGCGGCCCGCAACCCGAGGGACGATCCTACGAGCAGTACTTC.

This clonotype was counted a few times. V usage is TRBV27 and J usage is TRBJ2-7, with D tentatively TRBD2 (6 bases). Germline CDR1 reads MNHEY; CDR2 reads SMNVEV (reference sequence). The V and J ends lost 4 bases and 7 bases respectively, with 17 bases between them. This CDR3 has 14 residues. CDR3 coding DNA: TGTGCCAGCAGTTCACCGGGACTCACACAGGAGCAGTACTTC. The encoded protein is CASSSPGLTQEQYF.

This clonotype occurred a few times. This rearrangement joins TRBV5-1 to TRBJ2-3, with D possibly matching TRBD2 (6 bases). Germline V gene sequence: CDR1 SGHRS, CDR2 YFSETQ. V lost 7 bases and J 6 bases, leaving 21 bases between the germline ends. The CDR3 sequence is 15 residues long. CDR3 bases: TGCGCCAGCGGACCCACTAGCTCCTACGGGGATACGCAGTATTTT. Its translation is CASGPTSSYGDTQYF.

This clonotype came up a few times. This rearrangement joins TRBV5-1 to TRBJ2-7, with no clear D. The CDR3 covers 14 residues. Trimming cost V 3 bases and J 6 bases, with 16 bases left between them. The germline gives CDR1 SGHRS, CDR2 YFSETQ. CDR3 in DNA: TGCGCCAGCAGCTCAAGGGCAAGCTCGGGCGAGCAGTACTTC. The encoded protein is CASSSRASSGEQYF.

The chain links TRBV6-5 to TRBJ1-1, with a tentative D call TRBD1 (6 bases). The V end lost 2 bases, the J end lost 4 bases, and 17 bases lay between the germline ends. CDR3 size: 16 residues. CDR1 and CDR2 (germline): MNHEY, SVGAGI. CDR3 sequence: CASSYDGTGWSTEAFF. DNA of the CDR3: TGTGCCAGCAGTTACGATGGTACAGGGTGGAGCACTGAAGCTTTCTTT.

This chain links TRBV11-2 with TRBJ1-4; TRBD1 aligns across 7 bases. The ends lost 5 bases at V and 9 bases at J; junction bases unmatched: 9. The CDR3 spans 14 residues. Germline V lookup: CDR1 SGHAT, CDR2 FQNNGV. The CDR3 loop is CASSPAGQAQKLFF. DNA for the CDR3: TGTGCCAGCAGCCCGGCCGGACAGGCCCAAAAACTGTTTTTT. Full variable domain (remainder filled in from reference TRBV11-2 and TRBJ1-4): EAGVAQSPRYKIIEKRQSVAFWCNPISGHATLYWYQQILGQGPKLLIQFQNNGVVDDSQLPKDRFSAERLKGVDSTLKIQPAKLEDSAVYLCASSPAGQAQKLFFGSGTQLSVL.

V and J are TRBV5-5 and TRBJ2-7; 7 positions agree with TRBD2. Germline V gene lookup returns CDR1 SGHKS and CDR2 YYEKEE (reference sequence). V dropped 9 bases and J dropped 1; count of bases not matched to a gene: 10. This CDR3 contains 14 residues. The chain's CDR3 is CATPYGGMSYEQYF. The DNA for the CDR3 is TGTGCCACCCCGTACGGGGGGATGTCCTACGAGCAGTACTTC.

This clonotype was recorded only once. Because the CDR3 is missing its conserved closing phenylalanine or tryptophan, this is likely a read error. The rearrangement joins TRBV9 to TRBJ2-5; 8 bases are shared with TRBD1. V was pared by 0 bases and J by 3 bases, with 7 bases of the junction left unmatched. This CDR3 comprises 16 residues. The V gene's germline CDR1 is SGDLS and CDR2 YYNGEE. CDR3: CASSVDLQGAKETQYL. DNA for the CDR3: TGTGCCAGCAGCGTAGACCTGCAGGGGGCGAAAGAGACCCAGTACCTC.

This clonotype was recorded at least ten times. The V gene is TRBV14, the J gene TRBJ2-7; possibly TRBD1 for D (5 bases). V gave up 3 bases and J gave up 4 bases, with 7 bases separating them. CDR1 SGHDN and CDR2 FVKESK come from the germline V gene. CDR3 size: 12 residues. In DNA, the CDR3 is TGTGCCAGCAGCCAGCAGGGTTACGAGCAGTACTTC. Amino acids: CASSQQGYEQYF.

V usage is TRBV5-1 and J usage is TRBJ1-2; 7 bases align to TRBD1. Losses at the gene ends were 0 bases for V and 3 bases for J; bases not matched to a gene: 8. The CDR3 length is 16 residues. Germline loops: CDR1 SGHRS, CDR2 YFSETQ. This chain's CDR3 is CASSLGSGGRDYGYTF. CDR3 sequence (DNA): TGCGCCAGCAGCTTGGGGTCAGGGGGTCGGGACTATGGCTACACCTTC.

The V call is TRBV7-2, the J call TRBJ2-1; 10 bases map to TRBD2. The germline gives CDR1 SGHTA, CDR2 FQGNSA. The CDR3 extends over 14 amino acids. The trim removed 5 bases at V and 7 bases at J, leaving 5 bases unmatched. The CDR3 DNA sequence: TGTGCCAGCAGCGAGCCTAGCGGGAGTAATGAGCAGTTCTTC. Encoded protein: CASSEPSGSNEQFF.

This clonotype was recorded many times. V usage is TRBV2 and J usage is TRBJ2-1; possibly TRBD1 or TRBD2 for D (6 bases each). Trimming removed 5 bases at V and 5 bases at J, with 16 bases between. The germline V gene has CDR1 SNHLY and CDR2 FYNNEI. The CDR3 has 15 residues. As DNA, the CDR3 is TGTGCCAGCAGTACTGTTTGGCGGGACAACAATGAGCAGTTCTTC. It is translated as CASSTVWRDNNEQFF.

The V gene is TRBV6-1, the J gene TRBJ2-6; TRBD1 matches at 11 bases. Germline values: CDR1 MNHNS, CDR2 SASEGT. The CDR3 sequence is 16 residues long. After removal of 5 bases from V and 4 bases from J, the junction contained 4 bases not matched to a gene. CDR3 DNA: TGTGCCAGCAGTACCGGACAGGGGGCCGGGGCCAACGTCCTGACTTTC. This sequence encodes CASSTGQGAGANVLTF.

The chain's CDR3 is CASSSTGGHQETQYF. DNA for the CDR3: TGCGCCAGCAGCTCAACAGGGGGCCATCAAGAGACCCAGTACTTC. V and J are TRBV5-1 and TRBJ2-5; 9 positions match TRBD1. The CDR3 is made up of 15 amino acids. Germline trimming cut 3 bases from V and 2 bases from J; bases unmatched to any gene: 5. The V gene's germline CDR1 is SGHRS and CDR2 YFSETQ. Combining the CDR3 with reference TRBV5-1 and TRBJ2-5 gives the whole variable domain KAGVTQTPRYLIKTRGQQVTLSCSPISGHRSVSWYQQTPGQGLQFLFEYFSETQRNKGNFPGRFSGRQFSNSRSEMNVSTLELGDSALYLCASSSTGGHQETQYFGPGTRLLVL.

The rearrangement uses TRBV28 and TRBJ2-3; 7 nucleotides agree with TRBD1. The CDR3 has 17 residues. V lost 3 bases, J lost 0 bases, and 9 bases stayed unmatched. Germline CDR1 is MDHEN and CDR2 is SYDVKM. CDR3 protein: CASSFITGVPSTDTQYF. In DNA, the CDR3 is TGTGCCAGCAGTTTCATAACAGGGGTACCTAGCACAGATACGCAGTATTTT.

CDR3 sequence (DNA): TGTGCCAGTAGACTGACAGGGTCGGAGCCCCAGCATTTT. This gives the protein CASRLTGSEPQHF. This chain links TRBV19 with TRBJ1-5; TRBD1 aligns across 7 bases. The V segment lost 6 bases and the J segment 8 bases; nucleotides outside the gene matches: 7. Germline-derived CDR1 and CDR2 are LNHDA and SQIVND (reference sequence). CDR3 length: 13 amino acids.

This chain joins TRBV19 and TRBJ2-2, with D unresolved. In germline, CDR1 is LNHDA, CDR2 SQIVND (reference sequence). V was cut by 3 bases and J by 7 bases, with 9 bases left in between. This CDR3 spans 13 amino acids. This CDR3 reads CASSILPGGELFF. CDR3 nucleotides: TGTGCCAGTAGTATTTTGCCGGGCGGGGAGCTGTTTTTT.

This clonotype was found a few times. The rearrangement uses TRBV18 and TRBJ1-1; D is perhaps TRBD1 (6 bases). With 4 bases removed from V and 1 base from J, the gap between germline ends came to 13 bases. CDR1 KGHSH and CDR2 LQKENI come from the germline V gene. CDR3 length: 15 amino acids. CDR3 residues: CASSLPDRQNTEAFF. CDR3 DNA sequence: TGTGCCAGCTCACTTCCGGACAGACAGAACACTGAAGCTTTCTTT.

The rearrangement joins TRBV2 to TRBJ2-3, with 9 bases fitting TRBD1. V shed 6 bases, J shed 6 bases, and the junction held 10 bases outside the gene matches. The V gene's germline CDR1 is SNHLY and CDR2 FYNNEI. CDR3 length: 15 amino acids. CDR3 coding DNA: TGTGCCAGCAGGGGGGGCGGACAGGGGCTGGATACGCAGTATTTT. Amino acids: CASRGGGQGLDTQYF.

This clonotype was counted only a few times. The V gene is TRBV24-1, the J gene TRBJ1-2; D gene ambiguous. Trimming shortened V by 5 bases and J by 5 bases, and 17 bases separated the two germline ends. Germline V CDR1 and CDR2: KGHDR, SFDVKD. The CDR3 spans 15 residues. This chain's CDR3 is CATSAPDRGGYGYTF. In DNA form, the CDR3 reads TGTGCCACCAGTGCCCCCGACCGCGGCGGGTATGGCTACACCTTC.

This chain links TRBV20-1 with TRBJ2-7; 9 nucleotides agree with TRBD1. This CDR3 contains 13 residues. Germline V lookup: CDR1 DFQATT, CDR2 SNEGSKA (reference sequence). Trimming took 3 bases from V and 4 from J; bases not matched to a gene: 4. This CDR3 is CSARPGTGYEQYF. The CDR3 DNA sequence: TGCAGTGCTAGGCCTGGGACAGGGTACGAGCAGTACTTC.

This clonotype turned up a few times. The rearrangement links TRBV11-3 to TRBJ2-7; tentative D call: TRBD1 (7 bases). The CDR3 is 14 amino acids. Germline V gene data show CDR1 as SGHNT and CDR2 as YENEEA. The ends were cut back, 5 bases at V and 0 bases at J, with 11 bases in the middle. This chain's CDR3 is CASSGGTASYEQYF. The CDR3 coding sequence is TGTGCCAGCAGCGGGGGGACAGCCTCCTACGAGCAGTACTTC. Together with reference TRBV11-3 and TRBJ2-7, the CDR3 gives the full variable domain: EAGVVQSPRYKIIEKKQPVAFWCNPISGHNTLYWYLQNLGQGPELLIRYENEEAVDDSQLPKDRFSAERLKGVDSTLKIQPAELGDSAVYLCASSGGTASYEQYFGPGTRLTVT.

This clonotype was counted a few times. The junction shows a germline mismatch at one end, possibly a read error. The rearrangement joins TRBV7-2 to TRBJ1-2, with a possible D match to TRBD1 (6 bases). The length of the CDR3 is 14 residues. CDR1 and CDR2 from the germline V gene are SGHTA and FQGNSA. The CDR3 sequence: CASSTQGTARFMSF. CDR3 in DNA: TGTGCCAGCAGCACCCAGGGGACGGCCCGGTTCATGTCCTTC. The full variable domain, its missing parts supplied by reference TRBV7-2 and TRBJ1-2, is GAGVSQSPSNKVTEKGKDVELRCDPISGHTALYWYRQSLGQGLEFLIYFQGNSAPDKSGLPSDRFSAERTGGSVSTLTIQRTQQEDSAVYLCASSTQGTARFMSFGSGTRLTVV.

This clonotype was found many times. The chain combines TRBV3-1 with TRBJ2-7; D not certain. The germline gives CDR1 LGHDT, CDR2 YNNKEL (reference sequence). The CDR3 sequence is 14 residues long. Trimming pared 0 bases from V and 0 bases from J, leaving 6 bases between. The CDR3 DNA is TGTGCCAGCAGCCAAGATCGGGCCTCCTACGAGCAGTACTTC. Amino acids: CASSQDRASYEQYF.

The chain links TRBV9 to TRBJ1-2; possible D gene TRBD1, 5 bases. The CDR3 has 14 residues. Trimming removed 4 bases at V and 2 bases at J, with 12 bases between. Germline V lookup: CDR1 SGDLS, CDR2 YYNGEE. CDR3 loop: CASSPDGQNYGYTF. The CDR3, as DNA: TGTGCCAGCAGCCCCGACGGACAAAACTATGGCTACACCTTC. Full variable domain (outside the CDR3, taken from reference TRBV9 and TRBJ1-2): DSGVTQTPKHLITATGQRVTLRCSPRSGDLSVYWYQQSLDQGLQFLIQYYNGEERAKGNILERFSAQQFPDLHSELNLSSLELGDSALYFCASSPDGQNYGYTFGSGTRLTVV.